These 30 T cell receptor beta chains were sequenced from one sample in a study of T cell responses to AZD1222 COVID-19 vaccine. Repertoires were generated with immunoSEQ multiplex PCR, while TCRdb's copy carries only in-frame clones and drops some. The table shows 120,000 or so clones, with approximately 85% occurring only once. Specimen: peripheral blood, collected on day 0 of AZD1222 vaccination. The receptors were sampled from an adult in good health.

This chain links TRBV6-5 with TRBJ1-1, with D perhaps matching TRBD1 (5 bases). Germline values: CDR1 MNHEY, CDR2 SVGAGI. The V and J ends lost 2 bases and 8 bases respectively, with 9 bases between them. The CDR3 contains 12 residues. CDR3 region: CASSYRGGEAFF. CDR3 nucleotide sequence: TGTGCCAGCAGTTACCGGGGGGGGGAAGCTTTCTTT.

V gene TRBV7-9 combines with J gene TRBJ2-1; the D gene is possibly TRBD1 (5 bases). CDR3 size: 12 residues. The V end lost 6 bases, the J end lost 5 bases, and 8 bases lay between the germline ends. CDR1 SEHNR and CDR2 FQNEAQ come from the germline V gene (reference sequence). DNA for the CDR3: TGTGCCAGCAGTCCCAGGGACAATGAGCAGTTCTTC. Translating gives CASSPRDNEQFF.

This clone has more than one count but fewer than ten. CDR3 DNA sequence: TGTGCCAGTACCAGACAGAACCGCGGCGTTGGCTACACCTTC. The encoded protein is CASTRQNRGVGYTF. The genes are TRBV19 and TRBJ1-2, with a tentative D call TRBD1 (5 bases). V dropped 7 bases and J dropped 7 bases, with 19 bases sitting between them. CDR3 length: 14 amino acids. Germline CDR1 LNHDA, CDR2 SQIVND (reference sequence).

The chain combines TRBV27 with TRBJ2-7, with 8 bases identical to TRBD2. Germline lookup yields CDR1 MNHEY and CDR2 SMNVEV (reference sequence). With 5 bases clipped from V and 7 bases from J, the junction kept 13 bases outside the gene matches. The CDR3 runs to 15 residues. CDR3 loop: CASSAGTREFGEQYF. The CDR3 nucleotides are TGTGCCAGCAGTGCCGGGACTAGAGAATTCGGTGAGCAGTACTTC.

The V call is TRBV5-4, the J call TRBJ1-2; possible D gene TRBD1, 5 bases. V was trimmed by 1 base and J by 0 bases, leaving 13 bases between them. The V gene's germline CDR1 is SGHNT and CDR2 YYREEE (reference sequence). The CDR3 is 16 amino acids. CDR3 coding DNA: TGTGCCAGCAGCTTGTTAGGACACCCTGCTAACTATGGCTACACCTTC. Residues: CASSLLGHPANYGYTF.

This chain joins TRBV7-2 and TRBJ1-1; tentative D call: TRBD1 (6 bases). The CDR3 consists of 14 residues. The germline V gene encodes CDR1 SGHTA and CDR2 FQGNSA. Trimming stripped 5 bases from V and 4 bases from J, with 14 bases between. The chain's CDR3 is CASSPGAFGTEAFF. The CDR3 DNA sequence: TGTGCCAGCAGCCCAGGGGCTTTTGGCACTGAAGCTTTCTTT.

The V call is TRBV7-9, the J call TRBJ1-6, with D unclear. Germline lookup yields CDR1 SEHNR and CDR2 FQNEAQ (reference sequence). The CDR3 contains 14 residues. V lost 2 bases to trimming and J lost 9 bases, with 11 bases between them. The CDR3 spells CASSLLQPGSPLHF. The CDR3 coding sequence is TGTGCCAGCAGCTTACTACAACCCGGTTCACCCCTCCACTTT.

The gene calls are TRBV18 and TRBJ1-6, with TRBD1 matching 9 bases. Germline CDR1 and CDR2: KGHSH and LQKENI. The CDR3 is made up of 17 amino acids. Germline trimming cut 2 bases from V and 8 bases from J; bases unmatched to any gene: 10. The CDR3 DNA follows: TGTGCCAGCTCACCAGTTAACGGACAGGGGTTAGATTCACCCCTCCACTTT. Its translation is CASSPVNGQGLDSPLHF. Drawing the rest from reference TRBV18 and TRBJ1-6, the complete variable domain is NAGVMQNPRHLVRRRGQEARLRCSPMKGHSHVYWYRQLPEEGLKFMVYLQKENIIDESGMPKERFSAEFPKEGPSILRIQQVVRGDSAAYFCASSPVNGQGLDSPLHFGNGTRLTVT.

This clone has just one count. The chain recombines TRBV12-3 or TRBV12-4 with TRBJ1-3; D is uncertain. This CDR3 is built from 13 residues. The ends were cut back, 6 bases at V and 4 bases at J, with 10 bases in the middle. The CDR3 region is CASSPFRGNTIYF. CDR3 DNA sequence: TGTGCCAGCAGCCCCTTCAGGGGAAACACCATATATTTT.

This clone was observed a handful of times. V is TRBV9 and J is TRBJ2-5; 8 bases agree with TRBD1. The CDR3 runs to 13 residues. V gave up 3 bases and J gave up 7 bases; unmatched junction bases: 5. Per the germline V gene, CDR1 is SGDLS and CDR2 is YYNGEE. The CDR3 loop reads CASSATGAGTQYF. CDR3 in DNA: TGTGCCAGCAGCGCGACAGGGGCGGGGACCCAGTACTTC.

This sequence joins TRBV6-5 and TRBJ1-3, with a possible D match to TRBD1 (6 bases). The CDR3 has 16 amino acids. The germline V and J ends were trimmed by 0 bases and 0 bases, with 9 bases remaining between them. Germline V gene data show CDR1 as MNHEY and CDR2 as SVGAGI. The CDR3 reads CASSYSQGHSGNTIYF. The DNA of the CDR3 is TGTGCCAGCAGTTACTCTCAGGGACACTCTGGAAACACCATATATTTT.

The V and J genes are TRBV19 and TRBJ1-5, with TRBD1 matching over 8 bases. Trimming at V came to 7 bases and at J to 6 bases, leaving 5 bases not matched to a gene. There are 13 residues in the CDR3. Germline-derived CDR1 and CDR2 are LNHDA and SQIVND (reference sequence). The CDR3 reads CASIGQGSQPQHF. CDR3 nucleotides: TGTGCCAGTATTGGACAGGGAAGTCAGCCCCAGCATTTT. Filled out from reference TRBV19 and TRBJ1-5, the complete variable domain reads DGGITQSPKYLFRKEGQNVTLSCEQNLNHDAMYWYRQDPGQGLRLIYYSQIVNDFQKGDIAEGYSVSREKKESFPLTVTSAQKNPTAFYLCASIGQGSQPQHFGDGTRLSIL.

This clone was observed a handful of times. This rearrangement joins TRBV10-3 to TRBJ2-7; either TRBD1 or TRBD2 may supply D (5 bases each). V was pared by 6 bases and J by 7 bases, with 16 bases between. Germline CDR1 reads ENHRY; CDR2 reads SYGVKD. CDR3 size: 13 residues. The CDR3 sequence: CAISDGALGEQYF. Written as DNA, the CDR3 is TGTGCCATCAGCGACGGGGCCTTGGGGGAGCAGTACTTC.

J is TRBJ2-7 and V is TRBV5-4; 9 nucleotides line up with TRBD2. CDR1 and CDR2 from the germline V gene are SGHNT and YYREEE (reference sequence). Trimming removed 0 bases from V and 2 bases from J; junction bases left unmatched: 3. CDR3 length equals 15 residues. CDR3 loop: CASSLEAGGPYEQYF. CDR3 in DNA: TGTGCCAGCAGCTTGGAGGCGGGGGGGCCCTACGAGCAGTACTTC.

This sequence joins TRBV7-8 and TRBJ1-1, with 7 bases identical to TRBD1. The germline V gene encodes CDR1 SGHVS and CDR2 FQNEAQ. V lost 5 bases and J lost 1; bases outside the gene matches: 7. The CDR3 has 15 residues. In DNA, the CDR3 is TGTGCCAGCAGCCCAAGGACAGGCGCGAACACTGAAGCTTTCTTT. Translated, it gives CASSPRTGANTEAFF.

The chain recombines TRBV2 with TRBJ2-7; D gene unclear. V lost 6 bases and J 7 bases, leaving 16 bases between the germline ends. This CDR3 region has 13 residues. In germline, CDR1 is SNHLY, CDR2 FYNNEI. CDR3 protein: CASRTQVLGEQYF. CDR3 sequence (DNA): TGTGCCAGCAGGACCCAGGTTCTCGGGGAGCAGTACTTC.

This clone was detected once. The rearrangement links TRBV18 to TRBJ1-2; tentative D call: TRBD1 (5 bases). Trimming took off 2 bases at V and 1 base at J, with 17 bases between the two ends. Germline-derived CDR1 and CDR2 are KGHSH and LQKENI. The CDR3 spans 17 residues. CDR3 residues: CASSPFHAAGDNYGYTF. Written as DNA, the CDR3 is TGTGCCAGCTCACCATTTCATGCGGCGGGGGATAACTATGGCTACACCTTC.

The gene calls are TRBV14 and TRBJ1-2, with D possibly TRBD1 on 6 matching bases. The CDR3 runs 15 residues. The V and J ends lost 4 bases and 1 base respectively, with 13 bases between them. Germline CDR1 reads SGHDN; CDR2 reads FVKESK. CDR3 sequence reads: CASSPHLDSNYGYTF. CDR3 coding DNA: TGTGCCAGCAGCCCCCATTTGGACAGTAACTATGGCTACACCTTC. Combining the CDR3 with reference TRBV14 and TRBJ1-2 gives the whole variable domain EAGVTQFPSHSVIEKGQTVTLRCDPISGHDNLYWYRRVMGKEIKFLLHFVKESKQDESGMPNNRFLAERTGGTYSTLKVQPAELEDSGVYFCASSPHLDSNYGYTFGSGTRLTVV.

The chain uses TRBV5-1 and TRBJ1-4, with D perhaps TRBD1 (5 bases). The V end lost 7 bases, the J end lost 13 bases, and 20 bases lay between the germline ends. Germline CDR1 and CDR2: SGHRS and YFSETQ. The CDR3 consists of 13 residues. CDR3 region: CASEFREGLILFF. For the CDR3, the DNA is TGCGCCAGCGAGTTTCGGGAGGGGCTTATACTGTTTTTT.

The chain combines TRBV18 with TRBJ1-1, with a tentative D call TRBD1 (5 bases). Germline V CDR1 and CDR2: KGHSH, LQKENI. Trimming stripped 2 bases from V and 5 bases from J, with 15 bases between. The CDR3 is made up of 15 amino acids. As DNA, the CDR3 is TGTGCCAGCTCACCAACCGGGGGAGGCAAAACTGAAGCTTTCTTT. Its protein product is CASSPTGGGKTEAFF.

The CDR3 DNA sequence: TGTGCCAGCAGCTCCGAATCTAGAGATACGCAGTATTTT. This encodes CASSSESRDTQYF. The rearrangement links TRBV9 to TRBJ2-3; no definite D call. The V gene's germline CDR1 is SGDLS and CDR2 YYNGEE. CDR3 length: 13 amino acids. The germline V and J ends were trimmed by 4 bases and 5 bases, with 11 bases remaining between them.

This clone has a handful of counts. CDR3 coding DNA: TGTGCCAGCAGAACAATACAGGGGCGCAATGAGCAGTTCTTC. This encodes CASRTIQGRNEQFF. This chain links TRBV7-2 with TRBJ2-1; the match to TRBD1 covers 7 bases. The ends lost 6 bases at V and 6 bases at J; junction bases unmatched: 8. Per the germline V gene, CDR1 is SGHTA and CDR2 is FQGNSA. The CDR3 runs 14 residues.

The chain links TRBV9 to TRBJ2-3, with D possibly being TRBD2 (6 bases). CDR1 is SGDLS, CDR2 YYNGEE, per germline. Trimming shortened V by 1 base and J by 5 bases, and 11 bases separated the two germline ends. The CDR3 is 14 amino acids. CDR3: CASSVRIGGDTQYF. CDR3 DNA sequence: TGTGCCAGCAGCGTACGAATCGGGGGAGATACGCAGTATTTT. The full variable domain, rest sourced from reference TRBV9 and TRBJ2-3, is DSGVTQTPKHLITATGQRVTLRCSPRSGDLSVYWYQQSLDQGLQFLIQYYNGEERAKGNILERFSAQQFPDLHSELNLSSLELGDSALYFCASSVRIGGDTQYFGPGTRLTVL.

A single count supports this clone. The chain is built from TRBV7-9 and TRBJ1-2; D unclear. CDR1 and CDR2 from the germline V gene are SEHNR and FQNEAQ (reference sequence). This CDR3 is built from 15 residues. V was shortened by 2 bases and J by 4 bases, with 14 bases between the two germline ends. The CDR3, as DNA: TGTGCCAGCAGCTTACAAGGCGGTGAGAGCTATGGCTACACCTTC. Its translation is CASSLQGGESYGYTF.

The V gene is TRBV29-1, the J gene TRBJ2-7, with 10 bases fitting TRBD1. In germline, CDR1 is SQVTM, CDR2 ANQGSEA. V lost 7 bases and J lost 2; bases outside the gene matches: 5. The CDR3 extends over 13 amino acids. CDR3 residues: CSAETGGPYEQYF. The CDR3 bases are TGCAGCGCCGAGACAGGGGGCCCCTACGAGCAGTACTTC.

This chain links TRBV5-5 with TRBJ2-6; D unresolved. Germline lookup yields CDR1 SGHKS and CDR2 YYEKEE (reference sequence). V was clipped by 4 bases and J by 9 bases, with 17 bases between them. This CDR3 has 15 amino acids. The CDR3 DNA is TGTGCCAGCAGCGCCTCAGTCGGCCCCCGCAACGTCCTGACTTTC. Its translation: CASSASVGPRNVLTF.

This clone was recorded once. V usage is TRBV12-5 and J usage is TRBJ1-5; TRBD1 is a possible D gene (6 bases). Germline CDR1 reads LGHNT; CDR2 reads FRNRAP. This CDR3 spans 14 amino acids. Between the trimmed V and J ends, which lost 7 bases and 5 bases, there was a span of 15 bases. CDR3 amino acids: CASVEGGRYQPQHF. The CDR3 nucleotides are TGTGCTAGTGTCGAGGGGGGGAGGTATCAGCCCCAGCATTTT. Supplemented by reference TRBV12-5 and TRBJ1-5, the full variable domain reads DARVTQTPRHKVTEMGQEVTMRCQPILGHNTVFWYRQTMMQGLELLAYFRNRAPLDDSGMPKDRFSAEMPDATLATLKIQPSEPRDSAVYFCASVEGGRYQPQHFGDGTRLSIL.

J is TRBJ1-1 and V is TRBV6-4, with D possibly being TRBD1 (6 bases). In germline, CDR1 is MRHNA, CDR2 SNTAGT. The CDR3 has 13 amino acids. Trimming shortened V by 0 bases and J by 6 bases, and 8 bases separated the two germline ends. The CDR3 here is CASSDSGQSEAFF. The CDR3 bases are TGTGCCAGCAGTGACTCAGGACAGTCTGAAGCTTTCTTT.

The chain links TRBV20-1 to TRBJ1-4; D gene uncertain. Trimming cost V 3 bases and J 3 bases, with 14 bases left between them. Germline V gene sequence: CDR1 DFQATT, CDR2 SNEGSKA (reference sequence). This CDR3 has 15 residues. The CDR3, as DNA: TGCAGTGCTAGTTTAGAAGGACCCTCTAATGAAAAACTGTTTTTT. Its translation is CSASLEGPSNEKLFF.

The V call is TRBV4-3, the J call TRBJ2-3, with D possibly being TRBD1 or TRBD2 (5 bases each). The V end was cut by 1 base, the J end by 4 bases, with 12 bases between. The CDR3 has 15 amino acids. CDR1 is LGHNA and CDR2 is YSLEER in the germline V gene. The CDR3, as DNA: TGCGCCAGCAGCCAAGCCGGGACGGCCTCAGATACGCAGTATTTT. It specifies CASSQAGTASDTQYF.